This entry lists 30 T cell receptor beta chains sequenced from one sample in a study of T cells in Graves' hyperthyroidism and ophthalmopathy. Regions amplified from RNA transcripts were the TCR beta CDR3 regions. TCR CDR3 regions were first amplified by RT-PCR with HTBI primers. MiXCR, run by TCRdb on the multiplex PCR reads, gives a single entry per CDR3 protein. The sample has 300,000 to 450,000 distinct CDR3 sequences; 25% are singletons. The sample was blood. The receptors derive from a man aged 45-60 years with Graves' hyperthyroidism.

The chain is built from TRBV29-1 and TRBJ1-2; maybe TRBD1 (5 bases). The ends were cut back, 5 bases at V and 0 bases at J, with 7 bases in the middle. This CDR3 comprises 12 residues. Germline V gene lookup returns CDR1 SQVTM and CDR2 ANQGSEA. The CDR3 DNA reads as TGCAGCGTTCGGACACCTAACTATGGCTACACCTTC. Translation: CSVRTPNYGYTF. The full variable domain, completed using reference TRBV29-1 and TRBJ1-2, is SAVISQKPSRDICQRGTSLTIQCQVDSQVTMMFWYRQQPGQSLTLIATANQGSEATYESGFVIDKFPISRPNLTFSTLTVSNMSPEDSSIYLCSVRTPNYGYTFGSGTRLTVV.

This clonotype was recorded at least ten times. The CDR3 region has the DNA TGTGCCAGCAGCTTAGTACGCCCCGGAGATGAGCAGTTCTTC. Translated, it gives CASSLVRPGDEQFF. This chain links TRBV7-2 with TRBJ2-1, with D hard to call. Trimming removed 1 base from V and 8 bases from J, with 12 bases in between. Germline V CDR1 and CDR2: SGHTA, FQGNSA. The CDR3 runs 14 residues.

Here the CDR3 DNA reads TGCAGCGTGCGGGGGGGCCCAAGCTCCTACGAGCAGTACTTC. This codes for CSVRGGPSSYEQYF. The V and J genes are TRBV29-1 and TRBJ2-7, with TRBD2 identical over 9 bases. Germline lookup yields CDR1 SQVTM and CDR2 ANQGSEA. The CDR3 length is 14 residues. Trimming at V came to 6 bases and at J to 0 bases, leaving 6 bases not matched to a gene.

This clonotype was counted once. The genes are TRBV20-1 and TRBJ2-5; 8 bases fit TRBD2. This CDR3 is 15 amino acids long. In germline, CDR1 is DFQATT, CDR2 SNEGSKA (reference sequence). V shed 3 bases, J shed 2 bases, and the junction held 8 bases outside the gene matches. Here the CDR3 DNA reads TGCAGTGCTAGTACCGTCAGCGGGAGACAAGAGACCCAGTACTTC. It is translated as CSASTVSGRQETQYF.

This chain links TRBV5-6 with TRBJ2-5; D gene ambiguous. CDR3 length equals 14 residues. The V gene's germline CDR1 is SGHDT and CDR2 YYEEEE. The V end lost 3 bases, the J end lost 1 base, and 10 bases lay between the germline ends. The CDR3 coding sequence is TGTGCCAGCAGCTCAAGGGCCTCCCAAGAGACCCAGTACTTC. Translation: CASSSRASQETQYF.

This clonotype has more than one count but fewer than ten. This rearrangement joins TRBV7-9 to TRBJ1-1; D may be TRBD1 (5 bases). The ends were cut back, 5 bases at V and 1 base at J, with 8 bases in the middle. The CDR3 has 13 amino acids. The V gene's germline CDR1 is SEHNR and CDR2 FQNEAQ (reference sequence). The CDR3 is CASSPDKNTEAFF. The CDR3 region has the DNA TGTGCCAGCAGCCCGGACAAGAACACTGAAGCTTTCTTT.

This clonotype showed up just a few times. The CDR3 loop is CASSFSREAQTQYF. The CDR3 DNA reads as TGTGCCAGCAGCTTCTCGAGGGAGGCGCAGACCCAGTACTTC. The chain recombines TRBV7-3 with TRBJ2-5; weak D call: TRBD2 (6 bases). V was shortened by 3 bases and J by 6 bases, with 14 bases between the two germline ends. Germline CDR1 SGHTA, CDR2 FQGTGA. The CDR3 runs 14 residues.

The sample holds a few counts of this clonotype. J is TRBJ2-1 and V is TRBV13, with TRBD2 identical over 8 bases. Trimming at V came to 5 bases and at J to 9 bases, leaving 9 bases not matched to a gene. The CDR3 is 14 amino acids. Germline-derived CDR1 and CDR2 are PRHDT and FYEKMQ (reference sequence). In DNA form, the CDR3 reads TGTGCCAGCAGCCTGAGGACTAGCAGGGGTGAGCAGTTCTTC. Translating gives CASSLRTSRGEQFF. Based on the CDR3 plus reference TRBV13 and TRBJ2-1, the full variable domain is AAGVIQSPRHLIKEKRETATLKCYPIPRHDTVYWYQQGPGQDPQFLISFYEKMQSDKGSIPDRFSAQQFSDYHSELNMSSLELGDSALYFCASSLRTSRGEQFFGPGTRLTVL.

This clonotype was picked up many times. The genes are TRBV3-1 and TRBJ2-1; 9 nucleotides match TRBD2. The CDR3 has 14 amino acids. The germline V gene encodes CDR1 LGHDT and CDR2 YNNKEL (reference sequence). With V trimmed by 0 bases and J by 7 bases, 1 base remained unmatched. CDR3 DNA sequence: TGTGCCAGCAGCCAAGAGGGACTAGCTAATGAGCAGTTCTTC. It is translated as CASSQEGLANEQFF.

In this sample, this clonotype turned up a few times. The genes are TRBV29-1 and TRBJ1-2, with no clear D. CDR3 length: 11 residues. The germline V and J ends were trimmed by 3 bases and 2 bases, with 4 bases remaining between them. Germline-derived CDR1 and CDR2 are SQVTM and ANQGSEA. The DNA for the CDR3 is TGCAGCGTTGAGGGAAACTATGGCTACACCTTC. It specifies CSVEGNYGYTF.

The chain recombines TRBV27 with TRBJ2-7; TRBD1 agrees at 11 bases. V trimming: 3 bases; J trimming: 4 bases; junction bases outside the gene matches: 5. Germline V gene sequence: CDR1 MNHEY, CDR2 SMNVEV (reference sequence). This CDR3 region has 15 residues. CDR3 nucleotide sequence: TGTGCCAGCAGTTTGGGACAGGGGGTTACTTACGAGCAGTACTTC. As protein: CASSLGQGVTYEQYF.

V gene TRBV29-1 combines with J gene TRBJ2-3; no definite D call. Germline CDR1 and CDR2: SQVTM and ANQGSEA. The CDR3 has 12 amino acids. The V gene lost 5 bases and the J gene lost 4 bases, with 10 bases spanning the gap. This CDR3 is CSVREAADTQYF. In nucleotides, the CDR3 is TGCAGCGTTAGAGAGGCCGCAGATACGCAGTATTTT.

This chain uses TRBV5-1 with TRBJ1-1, with TRBD1 as a possible D gene (5 bases). In germline, CDR1 is SGHRS, CDR2 YFSETQ. This CDR3 contains 16 residues. V was clipped by 0 bases and J by 4 bases, with 16 bases between them. The CDR3 DNA follows: TGCGCCAGCAGCTTGGCCATGAATAGACAGCTCACTGAAGCTTTCTTT. Its protein is CASSLAMNRQLTEAFF.

The table lists this clonotype with a few counts. V gene TRBV20-1 combines with J gene TRBJ2-1; 11 positions match TRBD1. Germline V lookup: CDR1 DFQATT, CDR2 SNEGSKA (reference sequence). CDR3 length: 14 residues. With 5 bases clipped from V and 6 bases from J, the junction kept 6 bases outside the gene matches. Here the CDR3 reads CSAGSDRGLNEQFF. The CDR3 nucleotides are TGCAGTGCTGGATCGGACAGGGGGCTCAATGAGCAGTTCTTC.

This clonotype was found a few times. V usage is TRBV30 and J usage is TRBJ2-7; TRBD1 agrees at 10 bases. V lost 8 bases, J lost 4 bases, and 8 bases stayed unmatched. The length of the CDR3 is 13 residues. Germline lookup yields CDR1 GTSNPN and CDR2 SVGIG (reference sequence). The chain's CDR3 is CAGRRTGGYEQYF. CDR3 nucleotide sequence: TGTGCCGGGCGACGGACAGGGGGTTACGAGCAGTACTTC.

This clonotype was found a few times. CDR3 amino acids: CASSFPTRTSGITGPYNEQFF. DNA of the CDR3: TGCGCCAGCAGCTTCCCCACGCGGACTAGCGGTATAACTGGTCCTTACAATGAGCAGTTCTTC. The genes are TRBV5-1 and TRBJ2-1; 10 bases are a match to TRBD2. Germline V gene data show CDR1 as SGHRS and CDR2 as YFSETQ. After removal of 2 bases from V and 4 bases from J, the junction contained 21 bases not matched to a gene. CDR3 size: 21 residues.

V usage is TRBV20-1 and J usage is TRBJ1-6, with D possibly matching TRBD1 (6 bases). The CDR3 spans 15 residues. The V and J ends lost 5 bases and 7 bases respectively, with 18 bases between them. Germline V lookup: CDR1 DFQATT, CDR2 SNEGSKA (reference sequence). The CDR3 loop reads CSAPSGVNYNSPLHF. DNA of the CDR3: TGCAGTGCTCCCTCAGGGGTGAACTACAATTCACCCCTCCACTTT.

This clonotype has only a few counts. This chain links TRBV28 with TRBJ2-5; TRBD2 matches at 8 bases. The CDR3 runs 16 residues. V gave up 5 bases and J gave up 4 bases; unmatched junction bases: 12. Germline V CDR1 and CDR2: MDHEN, SYDVKM. The CDR3 DNA follows: TGTGCCAGCAGTCCCTCGACAGCGGGAGCCCGAGAGACCCAGTACTTC. Translation gives CASSPSTAGARETQYF.

The chain employs TRBV5-1 and TRBJ2-7, with D perhaps TRBD1 or TRBD2 (5 bases each). Deletions cut 4 bases from V and 2 bases from J, with 10 bases between. The CDR3 is 13 amino acids. Germline-derived CDR1 and CDR2 are SGHRS and YFSETQ. The DNA for the CDR3 is TGCGCCAGCAGCACCCGGGACGCCTACGAGCAGTACTTC. Its protein product is CASSTRDAYEQYF.

This clonotype has a handful of counts. The rearrangement uses TRBV6-6 and TRBJ2-1; possibly TRBD2 for D (5 bases). The CDR3 is made up of 13 amino acids. Germline lookup yields CDR1 MNHNY and CDR2 SVGAGI (reference sequence). V lost 3 bases to trimming and J lost 5 bases, with 8 bases between them. The CDR3 here is CASSYETNNEQFF. The CDR3 DNA follows: TGTGCCAGCAGTTATGAGACTAACAATGAGCAGTTCTTC.

This chain uses TRBV19 with TRBJ1-4, with TRBD1 identical over 7 bases. Germline CDR1 and CDR2: LNHDA and SQIVND (reference sequence). The length of the CDR3 is 13 residues. The V and J ends lost 5 bases and 8 bases, in that order; junction bases with no gene match: 5. The CDR3 coding sequence is TGTGCCAGTAGTGAGGGGGCGAGGGAAAAACTGTTTTTT. As protein: CASSEGAREKLFF.

This chain joins TRBV7-9 and TRBJ2-7; D is possibly TRBD2 (7 bases). V was trimmed by 1 base and J by 5 bases, leaving 18 bases between them. The CDR3 contains 16 residues. The germline gives CDR1 SEHNR, CDR2 FQNEAQ (reference sequence). The CDR3 is CASSLGTGGGIDEQYF. The DNA for the CDR3 is TGTGCCAGCAGCTTAGGGACGGGGGGCGGGATCGACGAGCAGTACTTC.

This clonotype was seen a handful of times. This sequence joins TRBV6-1 and TRBJ1-2; D is undetermined. The CDR3 loop spans 15 amino acids. The germline CDR1 and CDR2 sequences are MNHNS and SASEGT. The V end was cut by 0 bases, the J end by 8 bases, with 16 bases between. Written as DNA, the CDR3 is TGTGCCAGCAGTGAAGCGCCCGGGAGGATTGGCGGCTACACCTTC. Translating gives CASSEAPGRIGGYTF.

The chain recombines TRBV9 with TRBJ1-1, with D possibly TRBD1 on 5 matching bases. The germline CDR1 and CDR2 sequences are SGDLS and YYNGEE. Trimming took 0 bases from V and 10 from J, leaving 10 bases between them. The CDR3 is 12 amino acids. The CDR3 is CASSVDQGGAFF. CDR3 in DNA: TGTGCCAGCAGCGTAGACCAGGGCGGAGCTTTCTTT. The full variable domain, with the rest looked up from reference TRBV9 and TRBJ1-1, is DSGVTQTPKHLITATGQRVTLRCSPRSGDLSVYWYQQSLDQGLQFLIQYYNGEERAKGNILERFSAQQFPDLHSELNLSSLELGDSALYFCASSVDQGGAFFGQGTRLTVV.

Many counts were recorded for this clonotype. V is TRBV12-3 or TRBV12-4 and J is TRBJ1-1; D not resolved. The CDR3 length is 14 residues. The ends were cut back, 8 bases at V and 0 bases at J, with 13 bases in the middle. CDR3 nucleotide sequence: TGTGCCAGCCTCCTTGCAAACATGAACACTGAAGCTTTCTTT. It is translated as CASLLANMNTEAFF.

The V gene is TRBV5-1, the J gene TRBJ2-7; 7 bases map to TRBD2. The assigned J gene may be wrong: the sequence end matches TRBJ2-1 better. CDR1 SGHRS and CDR2 YFSETQ come from the germline V gene. The CDR3 has 14 residues. The CDR3 sequence is CASSLDGRSYEQFF. The CDR3 DNA reads as TGCGCCAGCAGCTTAGACGGGAGGTCGTACGAGCAGTTCTTC.

This clonotype showed up just a few times. The rearrangement joins TRBV5-1 to TRBJ1-2; unclear D gene. V was pared by 1 base and J by 0 bases, with 4 bases between. Looked up from germline, CDR1 is SGHRS and CDR2 is YFSETQ. The CDR3 extends over 13 amino acids. CDR3 coding DNA: TGCGCCAGCAGCTTGCGAACTAACTATGGCTACACCTTC. It yields the protein CASSLRTNYGYTF.

Ten or more counts support this clonotype. The rearrangement links TRBV7-2 to TRBJ2-3; the match to TRBD2 covers 11 bases. The V gene's germline CDR1 is SGHTA and CDR2 FQGNSA. V was pared by 5 bases and J by 0 bases, with 1 base of the junction left unmatched. The CDR3 is 15 residues long. The CDR3 DNA is TGTGCCAGCAGCCGACTAGCGGGGAGCACAGATACGCAGTATTTT. Its translation is CASSRLAGSTDTQYF.

Only a few counts were recorded for this clonotype. The DNA of the CDR3 is TGCGCCAGCAGCGTTCAATCAGGGGATGGGGAGCAGTACTTC. Residues: CASSVQSGDGEQYF. The rearrangement uses TRBV5-1 and TRBJ2-7; possibly TRBD1 for D (6 bases). The CDR3 consists of 14 residues. The V gene's germline CDR1 is SGHRS and CDR2 YFSETQ. V dropped 4 bases and J dropped 7 bases, with 18 bases sitting between them.

This clonotype was counted many times. J is TRBJ2-5 and V is TRBV24-1; D assignment may be TRBD1 or TRBD2 (7 bases each). The CDR3 has 16 amino acids. Germline loops: CDR1 KGHDR, CDR2 SFDVKD. V was trimmed by 3 bases and J by 5 bases, leaving 18 bases between them. This chain's CDR3 is CATSDTTGRVFETQYF. In DNA form, the CDR3 reads TGTGCCACCAGTGATACGACAGGGAGGGTATTTGAGACCCAGTACTTC.